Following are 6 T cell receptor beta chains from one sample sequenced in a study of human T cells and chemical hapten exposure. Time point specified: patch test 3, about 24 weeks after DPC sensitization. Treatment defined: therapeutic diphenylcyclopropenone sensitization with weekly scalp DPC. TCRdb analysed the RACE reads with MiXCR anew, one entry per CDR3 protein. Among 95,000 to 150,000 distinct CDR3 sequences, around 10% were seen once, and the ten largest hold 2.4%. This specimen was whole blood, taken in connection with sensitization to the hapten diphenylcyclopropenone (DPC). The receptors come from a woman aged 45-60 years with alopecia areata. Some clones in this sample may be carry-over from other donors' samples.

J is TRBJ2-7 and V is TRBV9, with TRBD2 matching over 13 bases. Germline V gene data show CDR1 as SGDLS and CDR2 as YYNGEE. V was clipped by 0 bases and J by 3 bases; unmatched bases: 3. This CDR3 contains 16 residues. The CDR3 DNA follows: TGTGCCAGCAGCGTAGGGGGGACTAGCGGGATCTACGAGCAGTACTTC. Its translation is CASSVGGTSGIYEQYF.

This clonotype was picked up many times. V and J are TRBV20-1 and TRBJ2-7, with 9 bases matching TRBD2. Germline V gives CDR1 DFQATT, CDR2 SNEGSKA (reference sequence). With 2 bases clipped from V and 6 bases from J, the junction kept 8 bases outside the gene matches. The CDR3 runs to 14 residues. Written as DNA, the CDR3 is TGCAGTGCTAGACCGGGACTAGCACCCACCGAGCAGTACTTC. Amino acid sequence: CSARPGLAPTEQYF.

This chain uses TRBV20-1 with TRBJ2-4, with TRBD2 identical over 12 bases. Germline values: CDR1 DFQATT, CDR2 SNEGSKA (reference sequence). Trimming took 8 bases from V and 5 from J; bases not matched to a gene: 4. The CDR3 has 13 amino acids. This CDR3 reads CSPRLAGENIQYF. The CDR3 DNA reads TGCAGTCCACGACTAGCGGGGGAAAACATTCAGTACTTC.

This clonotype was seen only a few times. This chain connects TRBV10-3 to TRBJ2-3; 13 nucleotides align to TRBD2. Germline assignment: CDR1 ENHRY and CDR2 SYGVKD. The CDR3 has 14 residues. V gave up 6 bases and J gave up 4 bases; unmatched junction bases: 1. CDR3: CAIRTSGGADTQYF. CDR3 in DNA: TGTGCCATCAGAACTAGCGGGGGGGCAGATACGCAGTATTTT.

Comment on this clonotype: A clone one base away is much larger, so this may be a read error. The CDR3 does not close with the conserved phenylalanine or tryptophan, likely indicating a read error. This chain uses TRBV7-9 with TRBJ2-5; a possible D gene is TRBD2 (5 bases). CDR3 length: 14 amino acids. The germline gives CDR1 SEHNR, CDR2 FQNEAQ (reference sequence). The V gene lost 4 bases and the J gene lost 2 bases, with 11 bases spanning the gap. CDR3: CASSSGVGQETQYL. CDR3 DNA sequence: TGTGCCAGCAGCTCCGGGGTGGGGCAAGAGACCCAGTACCTC.

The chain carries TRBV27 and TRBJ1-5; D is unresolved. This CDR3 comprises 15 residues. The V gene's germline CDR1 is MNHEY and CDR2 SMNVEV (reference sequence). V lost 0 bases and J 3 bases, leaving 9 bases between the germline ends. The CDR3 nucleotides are TGTGCCAGCAGTTTATCGCCCACTCTCAATCAGCCCCAGCATTTT. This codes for CASSLSPTLNQPQHF.